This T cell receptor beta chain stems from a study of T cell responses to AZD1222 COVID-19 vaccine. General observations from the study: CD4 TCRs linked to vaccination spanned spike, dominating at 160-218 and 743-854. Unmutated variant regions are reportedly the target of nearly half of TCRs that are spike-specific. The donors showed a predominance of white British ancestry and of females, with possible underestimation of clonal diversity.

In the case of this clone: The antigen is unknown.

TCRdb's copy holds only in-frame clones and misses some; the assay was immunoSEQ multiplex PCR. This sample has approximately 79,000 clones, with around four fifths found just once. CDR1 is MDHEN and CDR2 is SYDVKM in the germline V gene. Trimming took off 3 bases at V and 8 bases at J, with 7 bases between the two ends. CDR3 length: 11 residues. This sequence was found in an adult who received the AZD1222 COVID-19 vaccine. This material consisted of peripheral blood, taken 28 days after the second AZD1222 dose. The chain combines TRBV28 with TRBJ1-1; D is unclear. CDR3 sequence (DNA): TGTGCCAGCAGTTTTTTGAGGGAAGCTTTCTTT. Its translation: CASSFLREAFF. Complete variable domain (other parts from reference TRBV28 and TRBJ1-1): DVKVTQSSRYLVKRTGEKVFLECVQDMDHENMFWYRQDPGLGLRLIYFSYDVKMKEKGDIPEGYSVSREKKERFSLILESASTNQTSMYLCASSFLREAFFGQGTRLTVV.